Each of the 3 T cell receptor beta chains below was sequenced from the same sample in a study of early T cells in non-severe SARS-CoV-2 infection. Via MiXCR, TCRdb re-called the 5' RACE reads, giving one row per CDR3 protein. The sample shows 25,000 to 35,000 distinct CDR3 sequences, roughly 3.9% of them seen only once. Material for sequencing was whole blood. The origin of the receptors is an adult who was a healthcare worker with PCR-confirmed SARS-CoV-2 infection or an uninfected control (not recorded which).

This clonotype was recorded many times. This rearrangement joins TRBV4-1 to TRBJ2-2, with TRBD2 matching 10 bases. V was pared by 1 base and J by 8 bases, with 13 bases of the junction left unmatched. This CDR3 contains 18 residues. Germline V gene sequence: CDR1 MGHRA, CDR2 YSYEKL. The CDR3 DNA reads TGCGCCAGCAGCCAAGGAGGGCTAGCGGGGGCCCTACGTGGGGAGCTGTTTTTT. As protein: CASSQGGLAGALRGELFF.

In this sample, this clonotype turned up many times. The rearrangement uses TRBV10-3 and TRBJ2-7; D is perhaps TRBD2 (6 bases). Germline assignment: CDR1 ENHRY and CDR2 SYGVKD. Between the trimmed V and J ends, which lost 0 bases and 4 bases, there was a span of 10 bases. The CDR3 is 14 amino acids. DNA of the CDR3: TGTGCCATCAGTGAGTCAGGGCGGGGTTACGAGCAGTACTTC. Translated, it gives CAISESGRGYEQYF.

This clonotype was seen many times. This chain links TRBV30 with TRBJ1-2; a weak D match, TRBD1 (6 bases). Trimming removed 3 bases at V and 6 bases at J, with 14 bases between. The CDR3 contains 13 residues. Germline lookup yields CDR1 GTSNPN and CDR2 SVGIG (reference sequence). CDR3 in amino acids: CAWSLRDNDGYTF. The CDR3 region has the DNA TGTGCCTGGAGCCTCCGGGACAACGATGGCTACACCTTC.